The clone carrying this T cell receptor beta chain was recorded at least ten times. TCRdb re-derived calls from the RT-PCR reads in MiXCR, one entry per CDR3 protein. Altogether around 570,000 distinct CDR3 sequences are present, approximately 10% being singletons, with the ten largest covering about 10%. This sample was taken from a study of response to subunit inactivated influenza vaccine. The germline V gene encodes CDR1 LGHDT and CDR2 YNNKEL (reference sequence). This CDR3 has 14 residues. V lost 0 bases, J lost 7 bases, and 10 bases lay in between. This sample was also put to use in a study of T cells expressing NK-cell markers. That source notes: The cDNA for TCR beta came from 5'RACE template switching with UMIs. Whether expanded NKG2C+ T cell clones were HCMV-specific remained unclear.

This sample comprised PBMCs from blood, obtained on the day of vaccination. The clonotype was recovered from a man aged 50-59 years who received an inactivated influenza vaccine. The chain combines TRBV3-1 with TRBJ2-1; D is undetermined. The CDR3 loop reads CASSQEVSRNEQFF. In DNA, the CDR3 is TGTGCCAGCAGCCAAGAAGTTAGCCGGAATGAGCAGTTCTTC.